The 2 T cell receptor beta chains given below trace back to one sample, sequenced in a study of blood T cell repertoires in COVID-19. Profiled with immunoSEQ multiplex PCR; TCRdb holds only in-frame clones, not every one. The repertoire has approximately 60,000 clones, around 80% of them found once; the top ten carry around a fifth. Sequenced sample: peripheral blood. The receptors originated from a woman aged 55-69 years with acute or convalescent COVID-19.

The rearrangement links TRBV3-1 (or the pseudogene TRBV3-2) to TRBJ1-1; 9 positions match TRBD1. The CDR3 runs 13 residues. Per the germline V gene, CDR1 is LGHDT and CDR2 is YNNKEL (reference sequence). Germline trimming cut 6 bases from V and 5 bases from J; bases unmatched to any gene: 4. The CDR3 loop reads CASRRTGETEAFF. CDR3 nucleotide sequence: TGTGCCAGCAGGAGGACAGGGGAAACTGAAGCTTTCTTT.

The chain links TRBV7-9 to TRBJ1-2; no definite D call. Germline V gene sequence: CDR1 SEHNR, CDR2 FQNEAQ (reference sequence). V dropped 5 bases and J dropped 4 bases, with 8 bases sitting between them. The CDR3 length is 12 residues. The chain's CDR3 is CASSGSSYGYTF. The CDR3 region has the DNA TGTGCCAGCAGCGGGAGCTCCTATGGCTACACCTTC.